This T cell receptor beta chain is from a study of cytomegalovirus exposure and HLA in healthy donors. Primers included in the PCR were 60 Vbeta and 13 Jbeta primers. Some clones are missing from TCRdb's copy, which holds only in-frame ones; the method was immunoSEQ multiplex PCR. The listing contains about 88,000 clones. CDR1 and CDR2 (germline): SGHRS, YFSETQ. There are 12 residues in the CDR3. V was cut by 5 bases and J by 6 bases, with 10 bases left in between. The clonotype was recovered from a girl aged 5 to 17 in good health and CMV-seropositive. The sequenced sample was PBMCs. The gene calls are TRBV5-1 and TRBJ2-3, with D maybe TRBD1 (5 bases). The CDR3 region is CASSGASDTQYF. As DNA, the CDR3 is TGCGCCAGCAGTGGGGCTTCTGATACGCAGTATTTT.